The 8 T cell receptor beta chains reported below all come from one sample, sequenced in a study of T cells in Graves' hyperthyroidism and ophthalmopathy. RNA transcripts served as the template for amplifying TCR beta CDR3 regions. Researchers ran a first-round RT-PCR on the TCR CDR3 using the HTBI primer set. MiXCR, applied by TCRdb to the multiplex PCR reads, yields one record per CDR3 protein. The data show around 500,000 distinct CDR3 sequences, approximately 14% seen once. The sequenced sample was blood. Every receptor here comes from a young woman with Graves' hyperthyroidism.

The chain joins TRBV6-1 to TRBJ2-3; D might be TRBD1 or TRBD2, each matching 5 bases. Germline CDR1 MNHNS, CDR2 SASEGT. The V end lost 6 bases, the J end lost 2 bases, and 21 bases lay between the germline ends. The CDR3 is 17 residues long. CDR3: CASSGEGGASSTDTQYF. The CDR3 DNA is TGTGCCAGCAGCGGCGAGGGTGGGGCTAGCTCCACAGATACGCAGTATTTT.

There are many counts of this clonotype. The chain links TRBV2 to TRBJ1-5; 7 nucleotides match TRBD1. After removal of 6 bases from V and 0 bases from J, the junction contained 5 bases not matched to a gene. This CDR3 has 15 amino acids. CDR1 is SNHLY, CDR2 FYNNEI, per germline. This chain's CDR3 is CASSLNRGSNQPQHF. The CDR3 DNA reads TGTGCCAGCAGCCTTAACAGGGGTAGCAATCAGCCCCAGCATTTT.

The CDR3 is CASSPGDPLDEQYV. DNA for the CDR3: TGTGCCAGCAGTCCGGGGGACCCACTTGACGAGCAGTACGTC. V and J are TRBV6-1 and TRBJ2-7; perhaps TRBD2 as D (6 bases). V was pared by 5 bases and J by 5 bases, with 16 bases between. Germline V gene lookup returns CDR1 MNHNS and CDR2 SASEGT. CDR3 size: 14 residues.

This clonotype appeared many times. The chain is built from TRBV5-1 and TRBJ2-7, with 7 positions matching TRBD1. J lost 2 bases, V lost 3 bases, and 5 bases had no gene match. The CDR3 is made up of 14 amino acids. Germline V gene lookup returns CDR1 SGHRS and CDR2 YFSETQ. The CDR3 DNA is TGCGCCAGCAGCTCACCGGGACAGACCTACGAGCAGTACTTC. Its translation: CASSSPGQTYEQYF.

The V call is TRBV20-1, the J call TRBJ2-1, with 8 bases fitting TRBD2. V was clipped by 6 bases and J by 2 bases; unmatched bases: 9. Per the germline V gene, CDR1 is DFQATT and CDR2 is SNEGSKA (reference sequence). CDR3 length equals 15 residues. The CDR3 region has the DNA TGCAGTGCCCGCCCGGGAGGGCCCGCCTACAATGAGCAGTTCTTC. It encodes CSARPGGPAYNEQFF.

Many counts were recorded for this clonotype. This rearrangement joins TRBV11-2 to TRBJ2-1, with D unclear. This CDR3 contains 11 residues. V dropped 6 bases and J dropped 5 bases, with 5 bases sitting between them. Germline V gene data show CDR1 as SGHAT and CDR2 as FQNNGV. This CDR3 reads CASSRDNEQFF. Here the CDR3 DNA reads TGTGCCAGCAGTCGGGACAATGAGCAGTTCTTC.

The genes are TRBV2 and TRBJ2-1, with TRBD2 matching over 12 bases. V lost 5 bases to trimming and J lost 10 bases; unmatched junction nucleotides: 9. Germline values: CDR1 SNHLY, CDR2 FYNNEI. This CDR3 has 15 residues. This CDR3 reads CASSTYLAGGDEQFF. The DNA of the CDR3 is TGTGCCAGCAGTACGTATCTAGCGGGGGGGGACGAGCAGTTCTTC.

In this sample, this clonotype turned up many times. The chain employs TRBV12-3 or TRBV12-4 and TRBJ1-1; D not certain. The CDR3 is made up of 14 amino acids. CDR3 nucleotide sequence: TGTGCGAACAGACCCCCCGGCATGAACACTGAAGCTTTCTTT. As protein: CANRPPGMNTEAFF.